A single T cell receptor beta chain is shown here with its context. There is no known antigen for this receptor. No much larger clone is present one base from it, and per-base qualities are unavailable. This sample was taken from a study of shared clonotypes between healthy human individuals (dated by TCRdb to between 2020 and 2021). At the level of the whole study: The cohort comprised a couple of women and a few men aged 18 to 49 years. For each donor, CD4 naive and CD4 memory were each run on three plates, CD8 naive on two plates, and CD8 memory on one plate. The study deeply sequenced blood TCR repertoires of five healthy adults to estimate repertoire size and the extent of clonotype sharing between individuals. Different laboratories and diverse techniques were used to prepare libraries and sequence TCR repertoires, to increase sequencing depth and limit assay-specific biases. Per donor, leukapheresis produced somewhere between about 0.8 and 9 billion PBMCs.

CD8 naive samples consisted of CD45RO-negative cells that were positively selected for CCR7, yielding a CD45RA+CCR7+ population without TemRA cells. Healthy HIV-negative adults with no recently reported acute infections or vaccinations were included as donors. Every donor was a Caucasian adult living in Nashville, Tennessee, USA. Blood was obtained by leukapheresis, after which PBMCs were separated by Ficoll-Histopaque density gradient centrifugation and cryopreserved in liquid nitrogen vapor phase. Analytical flow cytometry was used to check the purity and quantity of each magnetically sorted T cell population. Genomic DNA was isolated from each sorted fraction and quantified by UV absorbance on a Nanodrop 2000c. Using the deep immunoSEQ assay, TCR CDR3 regions were amplified from genomic DNA by multiplex PCR. Extracted genomic DNA from each cell subset was distributed evenly across all wells of several immunoSEQ 96-well plates, and each plate was treated as a replicate. Each replicate PCR for sorted subsets received approximately 220 ng genomic DNA, equal to 28,000 or so T cell genomes. Purified libraries were quantified with a Qubit 3.0 fluorometer, sized on a Bioanalyzer 2100, and re-quantified with the KAPA Library Quantification kit. Every immunoSEQ 96-well plate was sequenced on a dedicated single-read 150-cycle Illumina NextSeq 550 flow cell. Under the source paper's analysis protocol: Because the immunoSEQ output held only junctional sequences and lacked quality scores, the filtering could not match the filtering applied to full-length reads. Sequences were annotated with PyIR, a Python wrapper for IgBLAST v1.9, and V/J genes and CDR3 were assigned using IMGT germline references. Reads with weak V/J assignments (E-value above 1e-6), missing CDR3, stop codons, out-of-frame junctions, or ambiguous translated residues were removed. A V3J clonotype was defined by an identical inferred V gene, J gene, and CDR3 amino acid sequence. To compute the percentage overlap between repertoires, the number of shared unique clonotypes was divided by the size of the smaller repertoire. RTK rarefaction, the Chao1 estimator, and Recon v2.1 estimates of unobserved clonotypes were used to assess repertoire richness. OLGA was used to compute generation probabilities for all TCRbeta clonotypes that the gDNA method yielded from a handful of donors. The immuneACCESS repertoire file appears here via TCRdb, limited to in-frame rearrangements. These files lack a portion of the clones; in checked studies, under half of the deficit traces to unresolved V genes, and the cause of the others is not known. The DNA gave D and trimming, while V, J and clone size come from that table. Across this sample there are millions of clones, with 93% seen only once. Roughly 1.7% of the sample comes from the top ten.

Overall results and qualifications from the work: Across a few donors, roughly 5% of naive CD4, over 3% of naive CD8, roughly 2.2% of memory CD4, and about 0.44% of memory CD8 clonotypes were shared. Incomplete sequencing was indicated by rarefaction of sorted-subset datasets, despite the large sequencing depth. Naive subsets generally had larger estimated clonotype richness than memory subsets. The genetic and exposure-history diversity represented was limited by the small number of donors. Compared with non-shared clonotypes, the clonotypes found in all four sorted-subset donors had higher generation probabilities. Sampling was limited to blood, and TCR repertoires in tissue likely differ from TCR repertoires in blood. Based on pairwise subsampling, the degree of clonotype sharing among donors was expected to be affected by sequencing depth.

As encoded in the germline V gene, CDR1 is SGHDN while CDR2 is FVKESK. Unmatched junction bases come to 3, with V trimmed by 5 bases and J by 3 bases. Spanning cysteine to phenylalanine, the CDR3 consists of 13 amino acids. CDR3 DNA is the only sequence kept; it has 39 bases, read in frame from the first base. This TCR derives from a young man in good health. Some clones in this sample may be carry-over from other donors' samples. The rearrangement combines TRBV14 with TRBJ2-7; 8 nucleotides in the junction match TRBD1. Sequencing was performed on naive CD8+ T cells from PBMCs. What the cell subset or site label conveys for this sample: CD45RA+CCR7+. The DNA reads as follows: TGTGCCAGCAGCAAGACAGGGGACTACGAGCAGTACTTC. Translated, it reads CASSKTGDYEQYF.